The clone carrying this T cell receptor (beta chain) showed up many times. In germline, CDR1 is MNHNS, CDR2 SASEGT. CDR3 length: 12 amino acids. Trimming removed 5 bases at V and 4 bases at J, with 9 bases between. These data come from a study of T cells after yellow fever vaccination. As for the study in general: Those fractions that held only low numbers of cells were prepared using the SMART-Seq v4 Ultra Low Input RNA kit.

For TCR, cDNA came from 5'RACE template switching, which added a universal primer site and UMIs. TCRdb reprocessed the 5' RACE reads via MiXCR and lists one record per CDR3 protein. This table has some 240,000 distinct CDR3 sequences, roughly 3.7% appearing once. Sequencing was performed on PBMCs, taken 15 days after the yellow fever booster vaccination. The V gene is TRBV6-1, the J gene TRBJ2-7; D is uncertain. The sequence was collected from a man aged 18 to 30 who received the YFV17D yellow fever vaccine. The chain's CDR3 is CASSWNAYEQYV. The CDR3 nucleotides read TGTGCCAGCAGTTGGAATGCTTACGAGCAGTACGTC.